The text below deals with one T cell receptor beta chain. These data originate in a study of follicular helper T cells after annual influenza vaccination. TCRdb keeps only in-frame clones here, not all; method: immunoSEQ multiplex PCR. The table has over 14,000 clones, 84% seen once; the top ten hold roughly 1.3%. This CDR3 spans 14 amino acids. Trimming at V came to 6 bases and at J to 3 bases, leaving 2 bases not matched to a gene. CDR1 and CDR2 from the germline V gene are SGHTA and FQGNSA. Specified time point: 2014-2015 season, 7 days after vaccination. The chain employs TRBV7-2 and TRBJ2-3, with TRBD1 matching 11 bases. The clonotype comes from an adult who received the influenza vaccine. The material sequenced was CXCR5+ CD38- circulating T follicular helper cells from blood, taken 7 days after influenza vaccination. Subset given: circulating Tfh, non-naive CD4+CXCR5+PD-1+ (ICOS+CD38+ or ICOS-CD38-). The CDR3 region has the DNA TGTGCCAGCAGGGACAGGGGGCTGACAGATACGCAGTATTTT. This gives the protein CASRDRGLTDTQYF.